The 29 T cell receptor beta chains presented below share a single source sample, sequenced in a study of T-cell reconstitution after alpha-beta-depleted transplantation in children. It was with unique molecular identifiers that the TCRbeta library was prepared. TCRdb redid the calling of the PCR reads with MiXCR, one entry per CDR3 protein. The sample shows fewer than 350,000 distinct CDR3 sequences, 11% of them seen only once. The sequenced sample was peripheral blood, obtained 180 days after TCRalphabeta/CD19-depleted stem cell transplant. All receptors derive from a male patient aged 2 to 10 who had a stem cell transplant for chronic granulomatous disease, so the T cells may come from the graft donor.

This clonotype was counted at least ten times. The chain joins TRBV12-3 or TRBV12-4 to TRBJ1-2, with 8 nucleotides matching TRBD1. V gave up 5 bases and J gave up 7 bases; unmatched junction bases: 9. The CDR3 covers 14 residues. This chain's CDR3 is CASSGQGEISGYTF. The CDR3 nucleotides are TGTGCCAGCAGTGGACAGGGTGAAATTTCTGGCTACACCTTC.

This clonotype was seen a few times. The chain has TRBV18 and TRBJ2-7; D ambiguous. CDR1 and CDR2 from the germline V gene are KGHSH and LQKENI. CDR3 length: 13 amino acids. V was trimmed by 6 bases and J by 2 bases, leaving 11 bases between them. CDR3 in amino acids: CASSNLPTYEQYF. The CDR3, as DNA: TGTGCCAGCTCGAACCTACCGACCTACGAGCAGTACTTC.

This clonotype was counted at least ten times. V gene TRBV10-3 combines with J gene TRBJ2-5; D possibly corresponds to TRBD1 (5 bases). Germline V CDR1 and CDR2: ENHRY, SYGVKD. The CDR3 totals 16 residues. V lost 10 bases, J lost 5 bases, and 26 bases lay in between. DNA for the CDR3: TGTGCCACAAGCAGGGCAGGGAAGCCATCGCAGGAGACCCAGTACTTC. This encodes CATSRAGKPSQETQYF.

A note on this clonotype: An end of the junction differs from the germline gene, which may be a read error. This chain joins TRBV20-1 and TRBJ2-2; 14 bases are shared with TRBD2. Germline V gene data show CDR1 as DFQATT and CDR2 as SNEGSKA (reference sequence). The CDR3 extends over 18 amino acids. CDR3 region: CNARGTSGGRPSTGELFF. In DNA form, the CDR3 reads TGCAATGCTAGGGGGACTAGCGGGGGCCGACCTTCCACCGGGGAGCTGTTTTTT.

This clonotype has ten or more counts. The chain links TRBV7-2 to TRBJ2-5; tentatively, D is TRBD1 (7 bases). Germline CDR1 is SGHTA and CDR2 is FQGNSA. V shed 4 bases and J shed 10 bases, with 16 bases lying between them. This CDR3 is built from 13 residues. The DNA of the CDR3 is TGTGCCAGCAGCTCCAGGGGGGCAGTGGTCCAGTACTTC. Translation gives CASSSRGAVVQYF.

This clonotype was counted many times. The J gene is TRBJ1-6, the V gene TRBV27, with D unclear. CDR1 is MNHEY and CDR2 is SMNVEV in the germline V gene (reference sequence). This CDR3 region has 15 residues. V was clipped by 0 bases and J by 7 bases, with 10 bases between them. The CDR3 is CASSLSKGGNSPLHF. The DNA for the CDR3 is TGTGCCAGCAGTTTATCGAAGGGAGGGAATTCACCCCTCCACTTT.

This clonotype was seen repeatedly, ten times or more. The gene calls are TRBV7-2 and TRBJ2-7; TRBD1 matches at 7 bases. V lost 1 base to trimming and J lost 3 bases; unmatched junction nucleotides: 3. Germline-derived CDR1 and CDR2 are SGHTA and FQGNSA. The CDR3 has 14 residues. CDR3 in amino acids: CASSLGQGGYEQYF. The DNA for the CDR3 is TGTGCCAGCAGCTTAGGACAGGGTGGCTACGAGCAGTACTTC. Based on the CDR3 plus reference TRBV7-2 and TRBJ2-7, the full variable domain is GAGVSQSPSNKVTEKGKDVELRCDPISGHTALYWYRQSLGQGLEFLIYFQGNSAPDKSGLPSDRFSAERTGGSVSTLTIQRTQQEDSAVYLCASSLGQGGYEQYFGPGTRLTVT.

The sample holds many counts of this clonotype. In DNA, the CDR3 is TGCGCCAGCAGCTTACTAGCGACCCCCTACAATGAGCAGTTCTTC. Its protein product is CASSLLATPYNEQFF. This rearrangement joins TRBV5-1 to TRBJ2-1; TRBD2 matches at 7 bases. The CDR3 consists of 15 residues. With 2 bases clipped from V and 2 bases from J, the junction kept 4 bases outside the gene matches. The germline V gene has CDR1 SGHRS and CDR2 YFSETQ.

This clonotype was found many times. This chain joins TRBV4-3 and TRBJ1-2; D is ambiguous. V dropped 0 bases and J dropped 3 bases, with 11 bases sitting between them. Germline V gene lookup returns CDR1 LGHNA and CDR2 YSLEER. The CDR3 contains 15 residues. The CDR3 reads CASSQDGSPDYGYTF. As DNA, the CDR3 is TGCGCCAGCAGCCAAGATGGGTCCCCGGACTATGGCTACACCTTC.

This clonotype came up many times. The J gene is TRBJ1-5, the V gene TRBV20-1; possibly TRBD1 for D (6 bases). V was trimmed by 6 bases and J by 1 base, leaving 19 bases between them. CDR3 length equals 16 residues. The V gene's germline CDR1 is DFQATT and CDR2 SNEGSKA (reference sequence). Here the CDR3 DNA reads TGCAGTGCCCAAGACCCACAGGGTCTGAGCAATCAGCCCCAGCATTTT. Amino acids: CSAQDPQGLSNQPQHF.

This clonotype was seen repeatedly, ten times or more. This chain links TRBV30 with TRBJ1-6; D gene uncertain. CDR3 length: 13 residues. V lost 3 bases, J lost 6 bases, and 9 bases lay in between. Germline-derived CDR1 and CDR2 are GTSNPN and SVGIG (reference sequence). The CDR3 coding sequence is TGTGCCTGGAGGGTCGGGATTAATTCACCCCTCCACTTT. Residues: CAWRVGINSPLHF. Full variable domain (outside the CDR3, taken from reference TRBV30 and TRBJ1-6): SQTIHQWPATLVQPVGSPLSLECTVEGTSNPNLYWYRQAAGRGLQLLFYSVGIGQISSEVPQNLSASRPQDRQFILSSKKLLLSDSGFYLCAWRVGINSPLHFGNGTRLTVT.

This clonotype was observed many times. The chain links TRBV7-2 to TRBJ2-1, with 7 bases aligning to TRBD2. This CDR3 region has 14 residues. Germline loops: CDR1 SGHTA, CDR2 FQGNSA. After removal of 5 bases from V and 3 bases from J, the junction contained 4 bases not matched to a gene. This CDR3 is CASSARTSYNEQFF. In nucleotides, the CDR3 is TGTGCCAGCAGCGCCAGGACTAGCTACAATGAGCAGTTCTTC.

This clonotype was seen repeatedly, ten times or more. The chain carries TRBV5-1 and TRBJ2-1; 11 bases agree with TRBD2. There are 18 residues in the CDR3. The junction had 9 bases not matched to a gene; V was cut back by 4 bases and J by 0 bases. CDR1 is SGHRS and CDR2 is YFSETQ in the germline V gene. The CDR3, as DNA: TGCGCCAGCAGCCCGGGACTAGCGGAGCCAAGCTCCTACAATGAGCAGTTCTTC. Protein product: CASSPGLAEPSSYNEQFF.

This clonotype showed up many times. The chain carries TRBV5-1 and TRBJ2-3; D is uncertain. CDR3 length equals 14 residues. Trimming removed 3 bases from V and 1 base from J, with 9 bases in between. Germline lookup yields CDR1 SGHRS and CDR2 YFSETQ. The CDR3 DNA is TGCGCCAGCAGCTGGGCTGGTGGCACAGATACGCAGTATTTT. This gives the protein CASSWAGGTDTQYF. Supplemented by reference TRBV5-1 and TRBJ2-3, the full variable domain reads KAGVTQTPRYLIKTRGQQVTLSCSPISGHRSVSWYQQTPGQGLQFLFEYFSETQRNKGNFPGRFSGRQFSNSRSEMNVSTLELGDSALYLCASSWAGGTDTQYFGPGTRLTVL.

The V and J genes are TRBV7-4 and TRBJ2-7, with 8 bases fitting TRBD2. Germline-derived CDR1 and CDR2 are SGHVT and SQSDAQ. The V segment lost 10 bases and the J segment 3 bases; nucleotides outside the gene matches: 29. This CDR3 comprises 20 residues. The CDR3 DNA sequence: TGTGCCACCTGCCCTCAGCGGGAGTGGGGGACGGATAAGGGGTTCTACGAGCAGTACTTC. This translates into CATCPQREWGTDKGFYEQYF.

This clonotype was seen repeatedly, ten times or more. The chain carries TRBV20-1 and TRBJ1-5; D might be TRBD1 (6 bases). Germline V gives CDR1 DFQATT, CDR2 SNEGSKA (reference sequence). V was pared by 0 bases and J by 7 bases, with 13 bases between. This CDR3 is 14 amino acids long. CDR3 sequence reads: CSARDRGGVQPQHF. In DNA, the CDR3 is TGCAGTGCTAGAGATCGAGGGGGGGTCCAGCCCCAGCATTTT.

This clonotype was counted ten times or more. DNA of the CDR3: TGCAGTGCTAGAGATTGGGGGACAGGGACCTACGAGCAGTACTTC. Encoded protein: CSARDWGTGTYEQYF. V gene TRBV20-1 combines with J gene TRBJ2-7, with 9 bases that match TRBD1. V gave up 0 bases and J gave up 2 bases; unmatched junction bases: 5. CDR3 length: 15 amino acids. Germline CDR1 reads DFQATT; CDR2 reads SNEGSKA (reference sequence).

At least ten counts were recorded for this clonotype. The chain employs TRBV12-3 or TRBV12-4 and TRBJ1-5, with 7 bases that match TRBD1. After removal of 6 bases from V and 0 bases from J, the junction contained 5 bases not matched to a gene. The CDR3 has 15 residues. CDR3 protein: CASSRQGYSNQPQHF. CDR3 nucleotide sequence: TGTGCCAGCAGCAGACAGGGTTATAGCAATCAGCCCCAGCATTTT.

This clonotype was observed at least ten times. V gene TRBV7-9 combines with J gene TRBJ2-5; D perhaps matches TRBD1 (6 bases). Germline V lookup: CDR1 SEHNR, CDR2 FQNEAQ (reference sequence). Between the trimmed V and J ends, which lost 4 bases and 3 bases, there was a span of 12 bases. The CDR3 has 14 amino acids. The DNA for the CDR3 is TGTGCCAGCAGCTCTCACAGGGAGAAAGAGACCCAGTACTTC. This translates into CASSSHREKETQYF.

This clonotype showed up many times. The genes are TRBV10-3 and TRBJ1-2; 8 bases match TRBD1. Unmatched junction bases numbered 6, after V lost 2 bases and J lost 7 bases. The length of the CDR3 is 14 residues. Germline V gives CDR1 ENHRY, CDR2 SYGVKD. CDR3 sequence (DNA): TGTGCCATCAGTGAGGGACAGGGACCTTCTGGCTACACCTTC. This translates into CAISEGQGPSGYTF.

Remarks on this clonotype: A read error may explain this, as a much larger clone is one base away. The CDR3 spells CASSPTSDRNEKLFF. In DNA, the CDR3 is TGTGCCAGCTCACCTACGTCTGACAGGAATGAAAAACTGTTTTTT. The rearrangement links TRBV18 to TRBJ1-4; D possibly corresponds to TRBD1 (6 bases). The CDR3 runs 15 residues. Trimming removed 3 bases from V and 5 bases from J, with 13 bases in between. Germline V gene sequence: CDR1 KGHSH, CDR2 LQKENI.

Note on this clonotype: A much larger clone is a single base away; this may be a read error. The V call is TRBV2, the J call TRBJ1-2, with D tentatively TRBD1 (6 bases). Germline assignment: CDR1 SNHLY and CDR2 FYNNEI. The germline V and J ends were trimmed by 11 bases and 6 bases, with 19 bases remaining between them. The CDR3 is 13 residues long. The CDR3 region has the DNA TGTGCCGCCAGTGGGAGCAGGGGCGATGGCTACACCTTC. It encodes CAASGSRGDGYTF.

This clonotype was counted many times. This chain links TRBV7-9 with TRBJ2-7; 7 bases map to TRBD2. Germline CDR1 SEHNR, CDR2 FQNEAQ (reference sequence). The CDR3 is made up of 15 amino acids. V lost 3 bases and J lost 5; bases outside the gene matches: 10. CDR3 sequence (DNA): TGTGCCAGCAGCTTGTTCGCTAGCGGCGGGGACGAGCAGTACTTC. Translation: CASSLFASGGDEQYF.

This clonotype occurred many times. The genes are TRBV6-5 and TRBJ2-1; TRBD2 matches at 14 bases. J was trimmed by 5 bases and V by 1 base; bases with no gene match: 10. CDR3 length equals 19 residues. Per the germline V gene, CDR1 is MNHEY and CDR2 is SVGAGI. The CDR3 loop is CASSYFAGTSGSEDNEQFF. The CDR3 nucleotides read TGTGCCAGCAGTTACTTTGCCGGGACTAGCGGGAGTGAAGACAATGAGCAGTTCTTC.

This clonotype was found many times. The V gene is TRBV20-1, the J gene TRBJ2-5; maybe TRBD1 (6 bases). This CDR3 is built from 13 residues. Germline V CDR1 and CDR2: DFQATT, SNEGSKA (reference sequence). The V gene lost 2 bases and the J gene lost 6 bases, with 13 bases spanning the gap. The CDR3 loop reads CSARNRDLKTQYF. The CDR3 DNA reads TGCAGTGCTAGAAACAGGGATTTAAAGACCCAGTACTTC.

In this sample, this clonotype turned up many times. The CDR3 region is CASSAAGGPGEQYF. CDR3 DNA sequence: TGTGCCAGCAGTGCGGCGGGAGGGCCTGGGGAGCAGTACTTC. The chain uses TRBV25-1 and TRBJ2-7; 9 positions agree with TRBD2. Germline CDR1 MGHDK, CDR2 SYGVNS. J was trimmed by 7 bases and V by 4 bases; bases with no gene match: 8. CDR3 size: 14 residues.

Worth noting for this clonotype: With a much larger clone just one base away, this may be a read error. The chain uses TRBV20-1 and TRBJ2-3, with 8 bases identical to TRBD2. The CDR3 consists of 17 residues. Germline-derived CDR1 and CDR2 are DFQATT and SNEGSKA (reference sequence). CDR3 loop: CSAPLTSGRPTTDKQYF. CDR3 nucleotides: TGCAGTGCCCCCCTGACCAGCGGGAGACCAACCACAGATAAGCAGTATTTT.

With regard to this clonotype: A single base separates this from a much larger clone, so it may be a read error. Because the CDR3 is missing its conserved closing phenylalanine or tryptophan, this is likely a read error. The chain is built from TRBV28 and TRBJ1-1; 7 bases fit TRBD1. Per germline, CDR1 MDHEN and CDR2 SYDVKM. Trimming took 4 bases from V and 5 from J; bases not matched to a gene: 10. There are 15 residues in the CDR3. The CDR3 loop reads CASSSLKGAITEAFL. In DNA, the CDR3 is TGTGCCAGCAGTTCTTTGAAGGGGGCGATAACTGAAGCTTTCTTA.

This clonotype was detected ten times or more. J is TRBJ2-1 and V is TRBV20-1; 14 nucleotides align to TRBD2. CDR3 length: 19 residues. Looked up from germline, CDR1 is DFQATT and CDR2 is SNEGSKA (reference sequence). Trimming removed 0 bases from V and 4 bases from J; junction bases left unmatched: 11. CDR3: CSARDRGTSGSRVYNEQFF. DNA for the CDR3: TGCAGTGCTAGAGATCGGGGGACTAGCGGGAGTCGGGTTTACAATGAGCAGTTCTTC.